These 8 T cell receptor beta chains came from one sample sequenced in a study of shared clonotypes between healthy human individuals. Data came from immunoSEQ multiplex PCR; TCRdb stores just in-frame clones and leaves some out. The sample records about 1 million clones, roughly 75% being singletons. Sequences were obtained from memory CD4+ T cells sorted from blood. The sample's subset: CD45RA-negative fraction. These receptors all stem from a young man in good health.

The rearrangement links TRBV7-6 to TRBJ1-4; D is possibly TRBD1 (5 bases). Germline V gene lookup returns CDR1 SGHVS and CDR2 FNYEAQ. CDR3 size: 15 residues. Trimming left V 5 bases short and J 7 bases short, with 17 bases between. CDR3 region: CASSAPGTGSEKLFF. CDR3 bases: TGTGCCAGCAGCGCTCCCGGGACCGGTTCTGAAAAACTGTTTTTT.

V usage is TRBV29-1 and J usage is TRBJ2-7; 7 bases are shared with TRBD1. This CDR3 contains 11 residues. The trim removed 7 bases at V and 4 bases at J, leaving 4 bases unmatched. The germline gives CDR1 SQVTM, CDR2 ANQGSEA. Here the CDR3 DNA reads TGCAGCGCTTTACAGGGGTACGAGCAGTACTTC. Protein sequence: CSALQGYEQYF.

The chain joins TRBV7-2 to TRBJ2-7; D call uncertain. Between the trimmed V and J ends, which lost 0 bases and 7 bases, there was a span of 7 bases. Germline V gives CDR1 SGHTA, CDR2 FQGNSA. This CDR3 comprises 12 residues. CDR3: CASSLARAEQYF. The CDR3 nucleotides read TGTGCCAGCAGCTTAGCAAGGGCAGAGCAGTACTTC.

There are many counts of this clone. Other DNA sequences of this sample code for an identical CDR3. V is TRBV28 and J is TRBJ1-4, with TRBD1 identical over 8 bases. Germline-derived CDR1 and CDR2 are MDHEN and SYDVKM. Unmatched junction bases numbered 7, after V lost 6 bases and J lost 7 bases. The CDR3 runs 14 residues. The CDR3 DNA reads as TGTGCCAGCAGAGAACAGGGGGTCGTTGAAAAACTGTTTTTT. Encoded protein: CASREQGVVEKLFF. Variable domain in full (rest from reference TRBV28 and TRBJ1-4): DVKVTQSSRYLVKRTGEKVFLECVQDMDHENMFWYRQDPGLGLRLIYFSYDVKMKEKGDIPEGYSVSREKKERFSLILESASTNQTSMYLCASREQGVVEKLFFGSGTQLSVL.

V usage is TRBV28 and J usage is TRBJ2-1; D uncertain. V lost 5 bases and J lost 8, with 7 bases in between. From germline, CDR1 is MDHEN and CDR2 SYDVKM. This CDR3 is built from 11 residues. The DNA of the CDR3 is TGTGCCAGCAGTCTACAAGATGAGCAGTTCTTC. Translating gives CASSLQDEQFF. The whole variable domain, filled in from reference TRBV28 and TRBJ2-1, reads DVKVTQSSRYLVKRTGEKVFLECVQDMDHENMFWYRQDPGLGLRLIYFSYDVKMKEKGDIPEGYSVSREKKERFSLILESASTNQTSMYLCASSLQDEQFFGPGTRLTVL.

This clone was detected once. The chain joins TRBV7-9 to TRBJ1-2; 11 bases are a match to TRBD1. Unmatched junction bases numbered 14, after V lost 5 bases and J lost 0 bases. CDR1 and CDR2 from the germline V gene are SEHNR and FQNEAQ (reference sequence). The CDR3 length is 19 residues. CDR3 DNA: TGTGCCAGCAGCCTCGACCCTGGGACAGGGGGGAGGCCTAACTATGGCTACACCTTC. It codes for CASSLDPGTGGRPNYGYTF.

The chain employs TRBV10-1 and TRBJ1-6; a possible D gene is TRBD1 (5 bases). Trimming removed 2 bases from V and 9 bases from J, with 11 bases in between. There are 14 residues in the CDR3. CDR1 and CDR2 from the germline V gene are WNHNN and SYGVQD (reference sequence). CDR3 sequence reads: CASSEEGIGSPLHF. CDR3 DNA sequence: TGCGCCAGCAGTGAGGAGGGGATAGGTTCACCCCTCCACTTT.

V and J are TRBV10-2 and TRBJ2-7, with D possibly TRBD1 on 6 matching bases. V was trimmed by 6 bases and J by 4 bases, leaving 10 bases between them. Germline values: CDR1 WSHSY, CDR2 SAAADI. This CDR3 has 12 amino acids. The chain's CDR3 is CASRSTGYEQYF. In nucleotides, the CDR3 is TGCGCCAGCAGATCTACAGGGTACGAGCAGTACTTC.